This T cell receptor (beta chain) originates from a study of STAT5B mutations in CD4+ large granular lymphocyte leukemia. This CDR3 comprises 15 residues. The trim removed 5 bases at V and 4 bases at J, leaving 5 bases unmatched. CDR1 is SGHAT and CDR2 is FQNNGV in the germline V gene. Study processing details: Productive clonotypes were detectable down to 2.59 x 10-5 frequency. This table comes from immunoSEQ multiplex PCR, and its TCRdb copy is limited to in-frame clones, with some not included. V and J calls and clone size are as listed in that table; D and trimming were resolved from the DNA. This table holds some 34,000 clones, 65% to 80% found once. Healthy controls were blood donor buffy coats.

This TCR derives from a human donor in good health. The chain joins TRBV11-2 to TRBJ2-1; 10 nucleotides line up with TRBD2. Material for sequencing was CD4+ T cells from blood buffy coats. The CDR3 DNA sequence: TGTGCCAGCAGCCCCGGGACTAGCGAGTACAATGAGCAGTTCTTC. Translated: CASSPGTSEYNEQFF.